This T cell receptor beta chain was identified in a study of blood T cell repertoires in COVID-19. Study as a whole: Samples taken during acute and convalescent COVID-19 were collected in the United States, Italy and Spain.

TCRdb keeps only in-frame clones here, not all; method: immunoSEQ multiplex PCR. The profile shows roughly 79,000 clones, 87% of them singletons. The junction had 5 bases not matched to a gene; V was cut back by 4 bases and J by 5 bases. CDR1 and CDR2 from the germline V gene are LNHNV and YYDKDF (reference sequence). CDR3 size: 14 residues. Specimen: peripheral blood. The sequence came from an elderly woman with active or convalescent COVID-19. V usage is TRBV15 and J usage is TRBJ1-2; TRBD1 matches 9 bases. In DNA form, the CDR3 reads TGTGCCACCAGCAAAGACAGGGGGAAGTATGGCTACACCTTC. Protein: CATSKDRGKYGYTF.